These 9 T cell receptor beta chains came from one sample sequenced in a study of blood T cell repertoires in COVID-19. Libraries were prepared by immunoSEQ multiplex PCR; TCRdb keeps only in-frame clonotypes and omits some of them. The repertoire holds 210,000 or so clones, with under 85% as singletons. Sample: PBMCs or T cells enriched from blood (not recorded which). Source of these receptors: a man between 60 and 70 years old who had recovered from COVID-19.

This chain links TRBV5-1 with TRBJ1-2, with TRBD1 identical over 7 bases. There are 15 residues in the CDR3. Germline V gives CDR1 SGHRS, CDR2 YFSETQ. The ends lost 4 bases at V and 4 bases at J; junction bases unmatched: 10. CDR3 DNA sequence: TGCGCCAGCAGCATAACAGGGGAGGTGCGCTATGGCTACACCTTC. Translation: CASSITGEVRYGYTF. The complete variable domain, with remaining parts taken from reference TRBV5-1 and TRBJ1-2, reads KAGVTQTPRYLIKTRGQQVTLSCSPISGHRSVSWYQQTPGQGLQFLFEYFSETQRNKGNFPGRFSGRQFSNSRSEMNVSTLELGDSALYLCASSITGEVRYGYTFGSGTRLTVV.

The CDR3 region has the DNA TGTGCCAGCAGCCCCCCCGAGTCTGGCTACACCTTC. Its translation is CASSPPESGYTF. V and J are TRBV6-5 and TRBJ1-2, with D unresolved. The V end was cut by 6 bases, the J end by 7 bases, with 12 bases between. The CDR3 has 12 amino acids. In germline, CDR1 is MNHEY, CDR2 SVGAGI.

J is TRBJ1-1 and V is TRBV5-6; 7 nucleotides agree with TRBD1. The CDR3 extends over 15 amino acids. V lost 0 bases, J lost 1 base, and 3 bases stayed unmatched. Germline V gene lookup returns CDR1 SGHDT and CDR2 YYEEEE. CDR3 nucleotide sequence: TGTGCCAGCAGCTTGGCAGGACAGGAGAACACTGAAGCTTTCTTT. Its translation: CASSLAGQENTEAFF.

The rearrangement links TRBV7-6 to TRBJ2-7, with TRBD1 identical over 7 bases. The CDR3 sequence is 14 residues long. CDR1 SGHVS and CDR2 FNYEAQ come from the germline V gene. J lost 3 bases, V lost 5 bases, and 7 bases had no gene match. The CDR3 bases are TGTGCCAGCAGCCTGGGACAGATAAGCTACGAGCAGTACTTC. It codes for CASSLGQISYEQYF.

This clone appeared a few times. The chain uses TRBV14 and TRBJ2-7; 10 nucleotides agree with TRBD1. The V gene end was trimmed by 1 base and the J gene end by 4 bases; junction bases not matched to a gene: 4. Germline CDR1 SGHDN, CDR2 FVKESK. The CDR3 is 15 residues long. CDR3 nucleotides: TGTGCCAGCAGCCAAGGGACAGGGGGATGGTACGAGCAGTACTTC. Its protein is CASSQGTGGWYEQYF.

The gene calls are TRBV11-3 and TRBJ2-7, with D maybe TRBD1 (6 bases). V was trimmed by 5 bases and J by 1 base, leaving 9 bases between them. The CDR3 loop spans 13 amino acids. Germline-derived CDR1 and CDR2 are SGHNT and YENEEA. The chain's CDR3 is CASSPRGSYEQYF. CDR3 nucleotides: TGTGCCAGCAGCCCAAGGGGGTCCTACGAGCAGTACTTC.

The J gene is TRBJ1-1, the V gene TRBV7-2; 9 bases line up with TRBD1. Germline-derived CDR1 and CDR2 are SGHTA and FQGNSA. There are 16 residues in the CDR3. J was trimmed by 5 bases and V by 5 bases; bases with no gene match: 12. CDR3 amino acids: CASSQLPGQGWTEAFF. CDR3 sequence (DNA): TGTGCCAGCAGCCAACTCCCGGGACAGGGATGGACTGAAGCTTTCTTT.

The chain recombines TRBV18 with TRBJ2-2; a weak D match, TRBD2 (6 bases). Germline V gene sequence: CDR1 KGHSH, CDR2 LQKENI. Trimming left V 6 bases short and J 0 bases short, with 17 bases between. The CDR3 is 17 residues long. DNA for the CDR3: TGTGCCAGCTCCCTTTATATAGCGGATGCGAACACCGGGGAGCTGTTTTTT. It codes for CASSLYIADANTGELFF.

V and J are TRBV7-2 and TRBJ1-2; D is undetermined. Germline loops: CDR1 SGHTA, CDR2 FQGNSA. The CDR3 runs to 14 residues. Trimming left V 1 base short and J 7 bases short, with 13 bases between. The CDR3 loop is CASSLEQFRSGYTF. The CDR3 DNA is TGTGCCAGCAGCTTAGAACAGTTTAGATCTGGCTACACCTTC.